This TCR beta chain was captured in a study of cytomegalovirus exposure and HLA in healthy donors. The CDR3 extends over 15 amino acids. The germline V gene encodes CDR1 SGHTA and CDR2 FQGTGA. The ends lost 5 bases at V and 2 bases at J; junction bases unmatched: 7. The primer mix had 60 Vbeta and 13 Jbeta primers. Sequenced by immunoSEQ multiplex PCR; TCRdb stores in-frame clones only, minus some. The ten most abundant clones cover less than 6% of a sample with tens of thousands of clones. The sample consisted of PBMCs. The sequence was collected from a man under 40 in good health and CMV-seropositive. V and J are TRBV7-3 and TRBJ2-3; 7 bases map to TRBD2. The CDR3 is CASSPTGGPTDTQYF. In nucleotides, the CDR3 is TGTGCCAGCAGCCCGACGGGGGGACCCACAGATACGCAGTATTTT.